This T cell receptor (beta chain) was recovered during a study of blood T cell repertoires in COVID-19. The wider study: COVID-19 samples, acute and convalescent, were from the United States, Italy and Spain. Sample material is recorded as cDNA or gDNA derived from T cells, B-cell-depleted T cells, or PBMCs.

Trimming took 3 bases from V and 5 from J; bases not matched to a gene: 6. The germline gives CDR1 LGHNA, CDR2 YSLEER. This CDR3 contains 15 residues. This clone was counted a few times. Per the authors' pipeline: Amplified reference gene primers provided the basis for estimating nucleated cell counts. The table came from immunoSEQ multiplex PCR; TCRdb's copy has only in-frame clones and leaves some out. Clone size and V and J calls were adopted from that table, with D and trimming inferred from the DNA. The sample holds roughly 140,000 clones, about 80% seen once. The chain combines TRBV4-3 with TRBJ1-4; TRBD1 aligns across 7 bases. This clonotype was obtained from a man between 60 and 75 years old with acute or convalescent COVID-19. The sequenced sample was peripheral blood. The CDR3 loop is CASSQKRGQNEKLFF. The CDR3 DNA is TGCGCCAGCAGCCAGAAAAGGGGGCAGAATGAAAAACTGTTTTTT.